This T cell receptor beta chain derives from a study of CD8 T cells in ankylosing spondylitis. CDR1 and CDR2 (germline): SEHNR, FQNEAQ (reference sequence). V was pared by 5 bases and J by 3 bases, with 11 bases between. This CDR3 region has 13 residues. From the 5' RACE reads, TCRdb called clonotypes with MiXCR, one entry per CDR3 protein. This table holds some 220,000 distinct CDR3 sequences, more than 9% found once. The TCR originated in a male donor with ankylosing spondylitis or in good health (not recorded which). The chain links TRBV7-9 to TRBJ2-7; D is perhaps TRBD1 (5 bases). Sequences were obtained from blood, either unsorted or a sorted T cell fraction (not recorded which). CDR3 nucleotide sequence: TGTGCCAGCAGCCTGAAGGACAACTACGAGCAGTACTTC. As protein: CASSLKDNYEQYF. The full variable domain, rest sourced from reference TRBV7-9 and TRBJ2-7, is DTGVSQNPRHKITKRGQNVTFRCDPISEHNRLYWYRQTLGQGPEFLTYFQNEAQLEKSRLLSDRFSAERPKGSFSTLEIQRTEQGDSAMYLCASSLKDNYEQYFGPGTRLTVT.